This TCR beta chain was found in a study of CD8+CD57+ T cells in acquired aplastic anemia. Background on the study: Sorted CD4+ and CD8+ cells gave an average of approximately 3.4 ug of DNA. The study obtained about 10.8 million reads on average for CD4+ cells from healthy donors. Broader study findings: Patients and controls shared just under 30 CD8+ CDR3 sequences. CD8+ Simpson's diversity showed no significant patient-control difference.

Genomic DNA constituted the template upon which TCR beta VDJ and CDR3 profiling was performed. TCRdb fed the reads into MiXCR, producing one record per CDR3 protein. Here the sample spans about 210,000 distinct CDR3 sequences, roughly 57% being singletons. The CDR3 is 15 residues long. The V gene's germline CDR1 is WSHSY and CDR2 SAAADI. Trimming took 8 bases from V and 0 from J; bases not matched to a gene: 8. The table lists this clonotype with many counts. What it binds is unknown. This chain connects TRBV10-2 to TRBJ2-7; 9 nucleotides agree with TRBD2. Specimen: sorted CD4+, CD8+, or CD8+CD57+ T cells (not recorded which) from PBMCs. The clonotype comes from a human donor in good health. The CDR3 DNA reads TGCGCCAGCTTAGTTCCTAGCGGGAACTCCTACGAGCAGTACTTC. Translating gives CASLVPSGNSYEQYF.